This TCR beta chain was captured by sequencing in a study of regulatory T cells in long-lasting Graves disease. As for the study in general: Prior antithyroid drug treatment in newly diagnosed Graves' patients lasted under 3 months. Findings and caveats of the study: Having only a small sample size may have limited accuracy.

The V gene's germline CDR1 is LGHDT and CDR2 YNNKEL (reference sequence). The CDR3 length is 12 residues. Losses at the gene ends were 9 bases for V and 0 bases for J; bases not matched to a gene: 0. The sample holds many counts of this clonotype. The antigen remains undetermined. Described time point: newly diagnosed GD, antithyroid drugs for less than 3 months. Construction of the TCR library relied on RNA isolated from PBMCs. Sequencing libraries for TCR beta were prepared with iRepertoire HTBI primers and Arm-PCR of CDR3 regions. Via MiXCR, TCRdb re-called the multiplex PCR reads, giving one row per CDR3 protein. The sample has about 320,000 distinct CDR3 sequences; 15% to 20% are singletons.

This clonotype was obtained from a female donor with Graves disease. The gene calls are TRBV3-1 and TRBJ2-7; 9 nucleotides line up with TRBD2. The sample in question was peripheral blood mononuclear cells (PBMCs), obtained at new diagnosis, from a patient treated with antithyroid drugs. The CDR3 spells CARTSGSYEQYF. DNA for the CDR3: TGTGCCAGGACTAGCGGCTCCTACGAGCAGTACTTC.